This T cell receptor (beta chain) was captured in a study of patients and donors after allogeneic stem cell transplantation. Using its own MiXCR run on the RT-PCR reads, TCRdb lists one record per CDR3 protein. The table has 900,000 to 1,000,000 distinct CDR3 sequences, about a sixth seen once. Germline CDR1 MGHRA, CDR2 YSYEKL. The CDR3 consists of 12 residues. V shed 1 base and J shed 14 bases, with 12 bases lying between them. The chain carries TRBV4-1 and TRBJ2-1; TRBD2 is a possible D gene (5 bases). The source material was blood, either unsorted or a sorted T cell fraction (not recorded which). The clonotype comes from a human donor who was either an allogeneic HSCT recipient or a stem cell or donor lymphocyte infusion donor (not recorded which). It is not recorded whose cells these are; they may come from a transplant donor. The CDR3 region has the DNA TGCGCCAGCAGCCAAGTGGGAGTAAGCAAGTTCTTC. It yields the protein CASSQVGVSKFF.